The clone carrying this TCR beta chain was seen a handful of times. Breast cancer patients provided tissue from their axillary draining lymph nodes. Per germline, CDR1 MNHEY and CDR2 SMNVEV (reference sequence). V lost 7 bases, J lost 8 bases, and 14 bases stayed unmatched. The CDR3 has 16 amino acids. The data were obtained in a study of breast tumors, draining lymph nodes, adjacent tissues. From the multiplex PCR reads, TCRdb called clonotypes with MiXCR, one entry per CDR3 protein. Of around 140,000 distinct CDR3 sequences in the sample, approximately 20% were seen once. The sample consisted of axillary lymph node tissue. J is TRBJ1-4 and V is TRBV27, with 9 bases identical to TRBD1. This clonotype was sampled from a female donor with breast cancer. Some clones in this sample may be carry-over from other donors' samples. This chain's CDR3 is CASKPFGDREREKLFF. The CDR3 nucleotides read TGTGCCAGCAAACCGTTTGGGGACAGGGAAAGGGAAAAACTGTTTTTT.